These 17 T cell receptor beta chains were all obtained from the same sample, sequenced in a study of identical twins. Each CDR3 protein gets one entry after TCRdb re-called the 5' RACE reads with MiXCR. The data contain 450,000 to 600,000 distinct CDR3 sequences, 20% to 25% of them singletons. The same sample was also studied in work on yellow fever vaccine responses in identical twins.

The source material was CD4+ T cells sorted from blood. The receptors come from a woman under 30 in good health.

The chain combines TRBV5-1 with TRBJ2-2; D is possibly TRBD2 (5 bases). Trimming removed 4 bases at V and 0 bases at J, with 22 bases between. The CDR3 consists of 19 residues. Germline CDR1 is SGHRS and CDR2 is YFSETQ. The CDR3 DNA follows: TGCGCCAGCAGCCTAACAAACCTCGGCCCGGGAACGAACACCGGGGAGCTGTTTTTT. This sequence encodes CASSLTNLGPGTNTGELFF.

This clonotype was counted a few times. This chain connects TRBV10-3 to TRBJ2-5, with 11 nucleotides matching TRBD2. The CDR3 length is 15 residues. Germline V lookup: CDR1 ENHRY, CDR2 SYGVKD. V dropped 0 bases and J dropped 5; count of bases not matched to a gene: 2. The CDR3: CAISESLAGGETQYF. The CDR3, as DNA: TGTGCCATCAGTGAGTCGTTAGCGGGAGGGGAGACCCAGTACTTC.

This clonotype has a handful of counts. J is TRBJ2-6 and V is TRBV5-1, with D perhaps matching TRBD1 or TRBD2 (6 bases each). Germline loops: CDR1 SGHRS, CDR2 YFSETQ. The CDR3 extends over 15 amino acids. Trimming left V 3 bases short and J 3 bases short, with 10 bases between. The CDR3: CASSSQGLGANVLTF. CDR3 nucleotides: TGCGCCAGCAGCTCACAGGGACTTGGGGCCAACGTCCTGACTTTC.

This clonotype came up a few times. The chain is built from TRBV4-1 and TRBJ2-7; tentative D call: TRBD2 (6 bases). This CDR3 contains 15 residues. Trimming removed 0 bases from V and 3 bases from J, with 12 bases in between. The germline gives CDR1 MGHRA, CDR2 YSYEKL. DNA for the CDR3: TGCGCCAGCAGCCAAGAGGACGGGAGTTTCTACGAGCAGTACTTC. This codes for CASSQEDGSFYEQYF.

This chain connects TRBV6-2 or TRBV6-3 to TRBJ2-7; TRBD2 is a possible D gene (6 bases). Per the germline V gene, CDR1 is MNHEY and CDR2 is SVGEGT. The V end was cut by 8 bases, the J end by 2 bases, with 22 bases between. This CDR3 has 16 amino acids. The CDR3 loop reads CASRPLIGGTAYEQYF. The CDR3 nucleotides read TGTGCCAGCCGTCCTCTAATCGGCGGGACTGCCTACGAGCAGTACTTC.

The genes are TRBV6-1 and TRBJ2-7; perhaps TRBD2 as D (5 bases). Trimming removed 2 bases from V and 0 bases from J, with 11 bases in between. Germline assignment: CDR1 MNHNS and CDR2 SASEGT. This CDR3 comprises 15 residues. The CDR3 nucleotides are TGTGCCAGCAGTGAAAGTCTAGCTAGCTCCTACGAGCAGTACTTC. This translates into CASSESLASSYEQYF.

At least ten counts were recorded for this clonotype. This chain joins TRBV6-5 and TRBJ2-5; 7 bases are shared with TRBD1. The ends lost 2 bases at V and 4 bases at J; junction bases unmatched: 4. This CDR3 has 14 residues. The germline V gene has CDR1 MNHEY and CDR2 SVGAGI. The CDR3 nucleotides are TGTGCCAGCAGTTACAGGGGACAGTTAGAGACCCAGTACTTC. This sequence encodes CASSYRGQLETQYF.

CDR3 in amino acids: CASSFRGSYQETQYF. In DNA form, the CDR3 reads TGCGCCAGCAGCTTTCGGGGGTCGTACCAAGAGACCCAGTACTTC. The V and J genes are TRBV5-1 and TRBJ2-5; a weak D match, TRBD2 (6 bases). The CDR3 contains 15 residues. Germline V gene sequence: CDR1 SGHRS, CDR2 YFSETQ. The V end lost 2 bases, the J end lost 0 bases, and 11 bases lay between the germline ends.

The CDR3 DNA reads TGTGCCAGCACCCTGGGGTTACCCAGCTACGAGCAGTACTTC. Its protein is CASTLGLPSYEQYF. The chain employs TRBV6-9 and TRBJ2-7; no definite D call. Germline values: CDR1 MNHGY, CDR2 SVAAGI. The CDR3 spans 14 residues. Trimming shortened V by 7 bases and J by 3 bases, and 16 bases separated the two germline ends.

This clonotype came up a few times. The chain links TRBV12-3 or TRBV12-4 to TRBJ2-7, with 13 bases aligning to TRBD2. CDR3 length: 15 amino acids. Trimming took 6 bases from V and 2 from J; bases not matched to a gene: 4. The CDR3 region is CASRWTSGGTYEQYF. The CDR3, as DNA: TGTGCCAGCAGATGGACTAGCGGGGGAACCTACGAGCAGTACTTC.

The chain carries TRBV20-1 and TRBJ1-2, with D perhaps matching TRBD1 (6 bases). Trimming took off 3 bases at V and 8 bases at J, with 13 bases between the two ends. Germline CDR1 and CDR2: DFQATT and SNEGSKA (reference sequence). The CDR3 runs 12 residues. This CDR3 is CSASEGGAGYTF. The CDR3 DNA reads TGCAGTGCTAGTGAGGGGGGCGCGGGCTACACCTTC.

This clonotype was counted a few times. This chain joins TRBV28 and TRBJ1-6, with a weak D call TRBD1 (6 bases). The CDR3 loop spans 13 amino acids. Trimming shortened V by 6 bases and J by 7 bases, and 10 bases separated the two germline ends. The germline V gene encodes CDR1 MDHEN and CDR2 SYDVKM. The CDR3 DNA reads TGTGCCAGCAGACAGGGTTTGAATTCACCCCTCCACTTT. Translating it yields CASRQGLNSPLHF.

This clonotype has only a few counts. The chain has TRBV5-1 and TRBJ2-3; TRBD2 aligns across 9 bases. The V gene's germline CDR1 is SGHRS and CDR2 YFSETQ. The CDR3 spans 16 residues. The V and J ends lost 0 bases and 1 base, in that order; junction bases with no gene match: 3. CDR3 region: CASSLVRLAGTDTQYF. CDR3 sequence (DNA): TGCGCCAGCAGCTTGGTTCGACTAGCGGGCACAGATACGCAGTATTTT.

The chain links TRBV29-1 to TRBJ2-7; 7 bases fit TRBD1. Per germline, CDR1 SQVTM and CDR2 ANQGSEA. The J segment lost 13 bases and the V segment lost 7 bases, leaving 19 bases of the junction unmatched. The CDR3 spans 13 residues. The CDR3 DNA reads as TGCAGCGCTGGGCAAGGGTCCTCGGGACAGATTTACTTC. Protein product: CSAGQGSSGQIYF.

The V and J genes are TRBV6-1 and TRBJ2-2; 9 positions match TRBD2. This CDR3 region has 15 residues. Germline V CDR1 and CDR2: MNHNS, SASEGT. Trimming removed 7 bases from V and 2 bases from J; junction bases left unmatched: 5. Here the CDR3 reads CASMAGGRNTGELFF. CDR3 DNA: TGTGCCAGCATGGCGGGGGGGCGAAACACCGGGGAGCTGTTTTTT.

This clonotype was found a few times. The chain recombines TRBV27 with TRBJ2-7; possible D gene TRBD2, 5 bases. CDR1 and CDR2 from the germline V gene are MNHEY and SMNVEV (reference sequence). The CDR3 is 13 residues long. The V gene lost 3 bases and the J gene lost 3 bases, with 9 bases spanning the gap. CDR3 in amino acids: CASSFGVLYEQYV. CDR3 in DNA: TGTGCCAGCAGTTTCGGGGTCCTCTACGAGCAGTACGTC.

The chain recombines TRBV20-1 with TRBJ1-1; possibly TRBD1 for D (5 bases). Trimming left V 2 bases short and J 1 base short, with 8 bases between. The CDR3 sequence is 13 residues long. Germline V gene sequence: CDR1 DFQATT, CDR2 SNEGSKA (reference sequence). The CDR3 region is CSARFGGNTEAFF. The CDR3, as DNA: TGCAGTGCTAGATTCGGGGGGAACACTGAAGCTTTCTTT.